Shown below are 10 T cell receptor beta chains from a single sample sequenced in a study of CXCR3-negative and CXCR3-positive naive CD8 T cells (dated by TCRdb to about 2019). Sequencing was carried out with a NextSeq 550. The Human TCR Profiling Kit (MiLaboratory) was used to prepare UMI-labeled 5' RACE TRB cDNA libraries. TCRdb reprocessed the sequencing reads and holds a single record per CDR3 protein sequence, with no DNA. The table for this sample shows some 66,000 distinct CDR3 sequences. The top ten hold 1.5% of the sample. Sequences were obtained from naive CXCR3- CD8+ T cells from blood. What this sample's cell subset or site label stands for: CD45RO-CCR7+CD27+CD95- naive CD8+ T cells lacking CXCR3 (TNR3-). Source of these receptors: a human donor in good health. Some clones in this sample may be carry-over from other donors' samples.

The chain couples TRBV6-5 to TRBJ2-7; TCRdb lists TRBD1, though no DNA is available to test this call. From germline, CDR1 is MNHEY and CDR2 SVGAGI. The CDR3 covers 13 residues. This CDR3 is CASSYGTDYEQYF.

This chain links TRBV19 with TRBJ1-2. This CDR3 is built from 12 residues. Germline V CDR1 and CDR2: LNHDA, SQIVND (reference sequence). The CDR3 is CASSRRGDGYTF.

The chain recombines TRBV12-3 or TRBV12-4 with TRBJ2-7. This CDR3 has 13 amino acids. The CDR3 loop is CASSLNPEGEQYF.

The chain links TRBV29-1 to TRBJ1-2; TCRdb's D call, TRBD1, is unchecked because there is no DNA. Germline lookup yields CDR1 SQVTM and CDR2 ANQGSEA. This CDR3 has 13 amino acids. The CDR3 region is CSAVGALRGGYTF.

The chain is built from TRBV12-3 or TRBV12-4 and TRBJ2-6. There are 16 residues in the CDR3. CDR3 region: CASSSRTGTGANVLTF.

The V call is TRBV4-3, the J call TRBJ1-1; TCRdb's D call, TRBD1, is unchecked because there is no DNA. Germline V gene sequence: CDR1 LGHNA, CDR2 YSLEER. This CDR3 has 14 residues. CDR3 protein: CASSQAQGNTEAFF.

This chain uses TRBV5-5 with TRBJ2-1; TCRdb selects TRBD2, and the lack of DNA leaves this call unchecked. Germline V gene data show CDR1 as SGHKS and CDR2 as YYEKEE (reference sequence). This CDR3 has 16 amino acids. The CDR3 region is CASSSPGGGGEGEQFF.

The chain uses TRBV20-1 and TRBJ2-5; TCRdb picks TRBD2, but there is no DNA to check that call. The CDR3 spans 13 residues. The V gene's germline CDR1 is DFQATT and CDR2 SNEGSKA (reference sequence). The CDR3 sequence: CSARAVSVETQYF.

The chain has TRBV23-1 and TRBJ1-2; absent DNA, TCRdb's TRBD1 call cannot be checked. TRBV23-1 is an ORF; its function is uncertain. CDR3 length equals 16 residues. This chain's CDR3 is CASSQTQPSGAYGYTF.

The V and J genes are TRBV4-3 and TRBJ2-1; the TCRdb D gene call, TRBD1, has no DNA to confirm it. The CDR3 spans 14 residues. Germline-derived CDR1 and CDR2 are LGHNA and YSLEER. CDR3 loop: CASSQDPGSAEQFF.